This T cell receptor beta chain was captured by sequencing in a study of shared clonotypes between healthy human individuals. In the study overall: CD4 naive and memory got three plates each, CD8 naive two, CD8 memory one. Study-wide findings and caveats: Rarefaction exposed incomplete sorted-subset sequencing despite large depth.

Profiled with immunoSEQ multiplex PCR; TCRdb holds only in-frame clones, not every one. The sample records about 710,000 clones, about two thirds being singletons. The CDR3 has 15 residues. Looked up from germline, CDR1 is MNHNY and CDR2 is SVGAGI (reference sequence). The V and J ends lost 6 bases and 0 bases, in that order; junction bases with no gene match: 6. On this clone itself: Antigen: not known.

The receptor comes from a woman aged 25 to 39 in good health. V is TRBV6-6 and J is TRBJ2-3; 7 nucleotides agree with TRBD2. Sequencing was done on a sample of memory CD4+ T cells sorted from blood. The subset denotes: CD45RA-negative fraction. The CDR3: CASSLGGTSTDTQYF. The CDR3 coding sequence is TGTGCCAGCAGCCTGGGGGGGACCAGCACAGATACGCAGTATTTT.